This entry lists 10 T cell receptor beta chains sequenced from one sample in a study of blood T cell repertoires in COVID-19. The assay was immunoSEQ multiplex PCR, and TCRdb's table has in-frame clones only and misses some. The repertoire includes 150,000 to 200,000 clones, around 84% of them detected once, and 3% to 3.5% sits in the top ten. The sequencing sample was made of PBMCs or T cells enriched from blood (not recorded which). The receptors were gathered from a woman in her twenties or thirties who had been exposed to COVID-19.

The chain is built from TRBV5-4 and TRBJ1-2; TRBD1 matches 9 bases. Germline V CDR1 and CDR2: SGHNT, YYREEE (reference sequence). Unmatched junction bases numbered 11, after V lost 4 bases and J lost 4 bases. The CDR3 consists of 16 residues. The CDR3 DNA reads TGTGCCAGCAGCACCAGGACAGGGGAACCCCCCTATGGCTACACCTTC. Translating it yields CASSTRTGEPPYGYTF.

CDR3 amino acids: CASSRTSQTYNEQFF. CDR3 DNA sequence: TGTGCCAGCAGTAGGACTAGCCAAACCTACAATGAGCAGTTCTTC. The chain couples TRBV3-1 (or the pseudogene TRBV3-2) to TRBJ2-1; the match to TRBD2 covers 8 bases. This CDR3 is 15 amino acids long. Germline V lookup: CDR1 LGHDT, CDR2 YNNKEL (reference sequence). J gave up 2 bases and V 6 bases, and 6 bases lay outside the gene matches.

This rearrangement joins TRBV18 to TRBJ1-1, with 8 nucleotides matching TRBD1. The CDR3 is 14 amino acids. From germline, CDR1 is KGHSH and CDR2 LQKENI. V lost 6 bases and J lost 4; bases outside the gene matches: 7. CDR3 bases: TGTGCCAGCTCGTTCACACAGGGGGGCACTGAAGCTTTCTTT. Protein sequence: CASSFTQGGTEAFF. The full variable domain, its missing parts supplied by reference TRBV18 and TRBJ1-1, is NAGVMQNPRHLVRRRGQEARLRCSPMKGHSHVYWYRQLPEEGLKFMVYLQKENIIDESGMPKERFSAEFPKEGPSILRIQQVVRGDSAAYFCASSFTQGGTEAFFGQGTRLTVV.

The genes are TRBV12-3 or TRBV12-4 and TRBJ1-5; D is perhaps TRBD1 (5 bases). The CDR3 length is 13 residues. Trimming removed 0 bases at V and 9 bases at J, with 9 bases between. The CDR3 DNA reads TGTGCCAGCAGTTTAGCGGACAAAGGGCCCCAGCATTTT. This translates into CASSLADKGPQHF.

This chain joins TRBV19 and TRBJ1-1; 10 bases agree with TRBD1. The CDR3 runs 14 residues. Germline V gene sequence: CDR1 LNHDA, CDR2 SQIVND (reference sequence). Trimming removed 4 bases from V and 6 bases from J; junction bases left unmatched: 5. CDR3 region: CASSTAGQGAEAFF. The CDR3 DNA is TGTGCCAGTAGTACCGCCGGACAGGGGGCTGAAGCTTTCTTT.

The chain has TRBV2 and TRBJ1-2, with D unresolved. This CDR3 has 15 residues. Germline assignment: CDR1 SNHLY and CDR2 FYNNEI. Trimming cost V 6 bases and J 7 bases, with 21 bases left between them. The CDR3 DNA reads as TGTGCCAGCAGCGAGGTAGACGCCTCCGACGGTGGCTACACCTTC. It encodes CASSEVDASDGGYTF.

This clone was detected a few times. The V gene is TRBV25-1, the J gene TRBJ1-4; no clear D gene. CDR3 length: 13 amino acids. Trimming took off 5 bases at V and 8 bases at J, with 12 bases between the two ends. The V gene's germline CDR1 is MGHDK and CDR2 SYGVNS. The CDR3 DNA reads TGTGCCAGCAGTATCCCGACAAGGGAAAAACTGTTTTTT. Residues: CASSIPTREKLFF.

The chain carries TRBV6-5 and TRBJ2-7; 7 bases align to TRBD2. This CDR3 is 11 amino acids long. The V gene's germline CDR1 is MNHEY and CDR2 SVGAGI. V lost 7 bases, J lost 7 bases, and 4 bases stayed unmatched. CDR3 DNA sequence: TGTGCCAGCAACGTCGGGGGGGAGCAGTACTTC. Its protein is CASNVGGEQYF.

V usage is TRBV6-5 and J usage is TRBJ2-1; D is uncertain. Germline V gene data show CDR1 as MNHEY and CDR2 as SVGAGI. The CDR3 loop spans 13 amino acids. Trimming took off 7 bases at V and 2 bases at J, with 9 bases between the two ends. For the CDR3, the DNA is TGTGCCAGCACGGCAGGCGCCTACAATGAGCAGTTCTTC. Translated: CASTAGAYNEQFF.

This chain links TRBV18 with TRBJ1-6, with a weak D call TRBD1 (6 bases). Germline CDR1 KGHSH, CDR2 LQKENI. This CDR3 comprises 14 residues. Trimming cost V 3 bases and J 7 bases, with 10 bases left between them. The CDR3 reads CASSPDQGNSPLHF. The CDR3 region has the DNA TGTGCCAGCTCACCGGACCAGGGGAATTCACCCCTCCACTTT.